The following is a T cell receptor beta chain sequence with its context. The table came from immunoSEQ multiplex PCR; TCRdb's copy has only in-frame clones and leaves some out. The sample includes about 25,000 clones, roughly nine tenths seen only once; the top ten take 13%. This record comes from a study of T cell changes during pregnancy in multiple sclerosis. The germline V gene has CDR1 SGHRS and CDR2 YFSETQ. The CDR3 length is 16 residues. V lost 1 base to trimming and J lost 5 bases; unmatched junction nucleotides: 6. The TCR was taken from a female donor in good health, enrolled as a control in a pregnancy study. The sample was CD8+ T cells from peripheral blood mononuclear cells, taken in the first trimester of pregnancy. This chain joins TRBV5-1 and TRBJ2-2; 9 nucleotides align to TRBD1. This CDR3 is CASSLSGTGSTGELFF. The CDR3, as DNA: TGCGCCAGCAGCTTGAGTGGGACAGGGAGTACCGGGGAGCTGTTTTTT.